A selection of T cell receptor beta chains follows, all from one sample in a study of blood T cells in healthy people across ages. TCRdb used MiXCR to reprocess the 5' RACE reads, holding one entry per CDR3 protein. The data hold about a million distinct CDR3 sequences, with around two fifths observed a single time. Input material: blood. The receptor set was obtained from a man between 18 and 35 years old in good health. Each CDR3 is given without its conserved first and last residue.

>TRBV29-1|TRBJ2-1
SVVTGSNSYNEQF
>TRBV2|TRBJ2-2
ASRRGSNTGELF
>TRBV4-1|TRBJ2-3
ASSQDGGPSTDTQY
>TRBV12-3/TRBV12-4|TRBJ2-3
ASTEEYQAGAQY
>TRBV5-1|TRBJ2-3
ASSSLFAGTDTQY
>TRBV9|TRBJ2-5
ASSVGNRYSQETQY
>TRBV20-1|TRBJ2-1
SQVGPGTSGANEQF
>TRBV20-1|TRBJ1-6
SAGLYSNSPLH
>TRBV20-1|TRBJ2-3
SASLWTSTGADTQY
>TRBV4-2|TRBJ2-7
ASSQGASGGTTYEQY
>TRBV4-3|TRBJ1-1
ASSQVEVRDTEAF
>TRBV6-2/TRBV6-3|TRBJ2-3
ASSQRGPGTDTQY
>TRBV2|TRBJ2-1
ASSEGRGYSNEQF
>TRBV20-1|TRBJ1-1
SASTLDSRLVRTEAF
>TRBV4-2|TRBJ2-3
ASSQAAGTDTQY
>TRBV12-3/TRBV12-4|TRBJ2-3
ASSPTGVTDTQY
>TRBV11-2|TRBJ2-3
ASSFMASGADTQY
>TRBV14|TRBJ1-1
ASSQGQGGWTEAF
>TRBV20-1|TRBJ2-3
SARALTQGETQY
>TRBV29-1|TRBJ2-5
SVVDEYQETQY
>TRBV10-3|TRBJ2-3
AISESQLSTDTQY
>TRBV7-2|TRBJ1-2
ASSLGGRETNYGYT
>TRBV14|TRBJ2-3
ASSQVSGVYTDTQY
>TRBV4-3|TRBJ2-5
ASSQDPAGGQETQY
>TRBV9|TRBJ1-5
ASSVEGRAGQPQH
>TRBV19|TRBJ1-4
ASSIIQGNEKLF
>TRBV11-2|TRBJ2-2
ASRPSRGHTGELF
>TRBV4-3|TRBJ2-7
ASSQAKGGLYEQY
>TRBV6-6|TRBJ1-1
ASSYNRENTEAF
>TRBV7-9|TRBJ1-3
ASSLAWGTGNTIY
>TRBV12-3/TRBV12-4|TRBJ1-1
ASSLAGRSTEAF
>TRBV5-1|TRBJ2-3
ASSLQERTDTQY
>TRBV20-1|TRBJ2-3
SARDSVEVDTQY
>TRBV6-2/TRBV6-3|TRBJ1-1
ASSYGWTGNTEAF
>TRBV12-3/TRBV12-4|TRBJ1-1
ATTGTIHTEAF
>TRBV20-1|TRBJ2-4
SARPQGLNEQY
>TRBV3-1|TRBJ2-1
ASSQQTSGGSWEQF
>TRBV12-3/TRBV12-4|TRBJ2-7
ASSFAAGYEQY
>TRBV2|TRBJ1-2
ASHKVKTGESGYT
>TRBV4-1|TRBJ1-1
ASSREPRSPEAF
>TRBV7-2|TRBJ1-2
ASSNGQGEFYGYT
>TRBV20-1|TRBJ1-1
SARDPRDRGSEAF
>TRBV7-2|TRBJ1-6
ASSLNVWQGDSPLH
>TRBV20-1|TRBJ1-2
SASPGQDYGYT
>TRBV12-3/TRBV12-4|TRBJ2-5
ASSSSQGAQETQY
>TRBV30|TRBJ1-2
AWTPTGEGYT
>TRBV4-3|TRBJ2-3
ASSQLGLAGRTDTQY
>TRBV20-1|TRBJ1-4
SASGGTNEKLF
>TRBV4-3|TRBJ2-1
ASSQDTGRYEQF
>TRBV4-1|TRBJ2-1
ASSQEGSASNEQF
>TRBV5-1|TRBJ1-2
ASSSSSLDYGYT
>TRBV12-3/TRBV12-4|TRBJ2-1
ASTLGVTGGYYNEQF
>TRBV7-9|TRBJ2-5
SSSSRQESTQETQY
>TRBV28|TRBJ2-7
ASSGTGSFYEQY
>TRBV4-2|TRBJ1-1
ASSQGAAPTTNTEAF